These 10 T cell receptor beta chains were sequenced from one sample in a study of neurological immune-mediated disorders. TCRdb used MiXCR to reprocess the 5' RACE reads, holding one entry per CDR3 protein. Among 15,000 to 20,000 distinct CDR3 sequences listed, roughly 10% were seen once. The material sequenced was CD8+ T cells from blood. These receptors were obtained from a woman aged 45 to 65 in good health.

In this sample, this clonotype turned up many times. The chain links TRBV3-1 to TRBJ2-1; tentative D call: TRBD1 (6 bases). This CDR3 is built from 17 residues. V shed 0 bases and J shed 3 bases, with 15 bases lying between them. Per germline, CDR1 LGHDT and CDR2 YNNKEL (reference sequence). CDR3 residues: CASSQERQVGGYNEQFF. The CDR3 region has the DNA TGTGCCAGCAGCCAAGAAAGACAGGTAGGAGGCTACAATGAGCAGTTCTTC.

This clonotype was counted at least ten times. The V and J genes are TRBV24-1 and TRBJ2-2, with 9 positions matching TRBD1. Germline V gene lookup returns CDR1 KGHDR and CDR2 SFDVKD. The CDR3 runs to 16 residues. J gave up 3 bases and V 1 base, and 2 bases lay outside the gene matches. As DNA, the CDR3 is TGTGCCACCAGTGATTTAGACAGGGGGTACACCGGGGAGCTGTTTTTT. Protein: CATSDLDRGYTGELFF.

There are many counts of this clonotype. This chain uses TRBV6-5 with TRBJ2-7; tentative D call: TRBD2 (6 bases). Germline V lookup: CDR1 MNHEY, CDR2 SVGAGI. V gave up 2 bases and J gave up 4 bases, with 12 bases separating them. The CDR3 extends over 14 amino acids. The CDR3 protein is CASSYTGEAYEQYF. In DNA form, the CDR3 reads TGTGCCAGCAGTTACACGGGGGAGGCGTACGAGCAGTACTTC.

At least ten counts were recorded for this clonotype. The chain joins TRBV5-1 to TRBJ2-3; TRBD2 aligns across 7 bases. Germline V gene sequence: CDR1 SGHRS, CDR2 YFSETQ. V trimming: 3 bases; J trimming: 2 bases; junction bases outside the gene matches: 6. The CDR3 is 15 amino acids. In DNA, the CDR3 is TGCGCCAGCAGCTGGATGGGGGGGGTCACAGATACGCAGTATTTT. It yields the protein CASSWMGGVTDTQYF.

By share, this clonotype counts as large (0.1 to 1%). The chain is built from TRBV5-8 and TRBJ1-1, with a tentative D call TRBD1 (5 bases). From germline, CDR1 is SGHTS and CDR2 YDEGEE. V lost 2 bases to trimming and J lost 4 bases, with 9 bases between them. CDR3 length equals 13 residues. CDR3 in DNA: TGTGCCAGCAGCTTCAGGGTATCCACTGAAGCTTTCTTT. It translates to CASSFRVSTEAFF.

This clonotype was counted ten times or more. The chain couples TRBV2 to TRBJ1-6; D ambiguous. The germline V gene encodes CDR1 SNHLY and CDR2 FYNNEI. This CDR3 region has 16 residues. Trimming pared 5 bases from V and 8 bases from J, leaving 19 bases between. CDR3 coding DNA: TGTGCCAGCAGTCCCCAAGTGTACTCGCCGGATTCACCCCTCCACTTT. Residues: CASSPQVYSPDSPLHF.

This clonotype has ten or more counts. The chain couples TRBV27 to TRBJ1-2; no clear D gene. CDR1 and CDR2 (germline): MNHEY, SMNVEV (reference sequence). CDR3 length equals 13 residues. Trimming took 6 bases from V and 5 from J, leaving 13 bases between them. The CDR3 region is CASRLPGGYGYTF. In nucleotides, the CDR3 is TGTGCCAGCAGACTTCCGGGTGGGTATGGCTACACCTTC.

This clonotype was recorded many times. This rearrangement joins TRBV29-1 to TRBJ2-1; D may match TRBD1 or TRBD2 (6 bases each). CDR1 SQVTM and CDR2 ANQGSEA come from the germline V gene. This CDR3 has 16 residues. Between the trimmed V and J ends, which lost 0 bases and 0 bases, there was a span of 12 bases. The CDR3 here is CSVEDLEGGSYNEQFF. CDR3 DNA: TGCAGCGTTGAAGATCTCGAGGGGGGCTCCTACAATGAGCAGTTCTTC.

There are many counts of this clonotype. The chain is built from TRBV9 and TRBJ2-1; D is unclear. Germline loops: CDR1 SGDLS, CDR2 YYNGEE. This CDR3 has 15 amino acids. V lost 4 bases to trimming and J lost 1 base, with 12 bases between them. The CDR3 is CASSPPGGSYNEQFF. The CDR3 DNA is TGTGCCAGCAGCCCCCCCGGTGGGTCCTACAATGAGCAGTTCTTC.

Within the sample, this clonotype is medium-sized. The genes are TRBV5-1 and TRBJ2-7; TRBD1 agrees at 10 bases. Germline CDR1 reads SGHRS; CDR2 reads YFSETQ. V was clipped by 4 bases and J by 3 bases; unmatched bases: 7. The CDR3 sequence is 15 residues long. CDR3 sequence: CASSDYGTGVYEQYF. In DNA, the CDR3 is TGCGCCAGCAGCGATTACGGGACAGGGGTCTACGAGCAGTACTTC.